The T cell receptor beta chain described here comes from a study of response to subunit inactivated influenza vaccine. General study points: Few additional T cells are recruited per seasonal influenza vaccination, authors suggested.

TCRdb re-derived calls from the RT-PCR reads in MiXCR, one entry per CDR3 protein. The sample has about 480,000 distinct CDR3 sequences; 11% are singletons. Trimming shortened V by 1 base and J by 2 bases, and 15 bases separated the two germline ends. Germline V gives CDR1 DFQATT, CDR2 SNEGSKA (reference sequence). There are 16 residues in the CDR3. This clonotype has a handful of counts. Its specificity is not known. The material was PBMCs from blood, obtained roughly 48 days after vaccination. The rearrangement uses TRBV20-1 and TRBJ1-3; D is perhaps TRBD1 (6 bases). This clonotype originated in a man between 45 and 60 years old who received an inactivated influenza vaccine. The CDR3 reads CSARASGHRAGNTIYF. The CDR3 DNA is TGCAGTGCTAGAGCCTCCGGCCACAGGGCTGGAAACACCATATATTTT.